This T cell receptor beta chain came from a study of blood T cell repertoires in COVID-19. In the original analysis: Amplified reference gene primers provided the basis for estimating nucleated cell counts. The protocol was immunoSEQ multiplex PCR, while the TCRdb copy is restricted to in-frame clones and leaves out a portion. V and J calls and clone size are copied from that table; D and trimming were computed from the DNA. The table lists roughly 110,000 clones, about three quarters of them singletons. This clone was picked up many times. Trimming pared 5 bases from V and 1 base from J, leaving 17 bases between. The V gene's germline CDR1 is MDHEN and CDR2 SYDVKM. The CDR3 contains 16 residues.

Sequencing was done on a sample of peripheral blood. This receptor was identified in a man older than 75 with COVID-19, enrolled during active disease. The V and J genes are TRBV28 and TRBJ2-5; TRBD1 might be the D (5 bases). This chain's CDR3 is CASSRLGQGFQETQYF. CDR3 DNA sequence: TGTGCCAGCAGTCGCTTGGGTCAGGGATTCCAAGAGACCCAGTACTTC. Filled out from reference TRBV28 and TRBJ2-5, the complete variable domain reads DVKVTQSSRYLVKRTGEKVFLECVQDMDHENMFWYRQDPGLGLRLIYFSYDVKMKEKGDIPEGYSVSREKKERFSLILESASTNQTSMYLCASSRLGQGFQETQYFGPGTRLLVL.